This is a list of T cell receptor beta chains from one sample in a study of T-cell memory formation after mild COVID-19. TCRdb reprocessed the 5' RACE reads with MiXCR, giving one entry per CDR3 protein. Altogether about 400,000 distinct CDR3 sequences are present, 20% to 30% being singletons, with the ten largest covering around 8.1%. Input material: PBMCs or a T cell subset sorted from them (not recorded which). The receptors derive from an adult woman who had mild COVID-19 (a few samples of this study predate the infection). Cell type and time point are not known. Both conserved end residues are part of each CDR3. A D gene is named only where the DNA matches it firmly. Rows may omit the clone size; those that give it use once, few, many or a size class.

>TRBD1|TRBJ2-7|TRBV4-3|few
CASSISGQGSEQYF
TGCGCCAGCAGCATCTCGGGACAGGGGTCTGAGCAGTACTTC
>-|TRBJ1-1|TRBV5-4|few
CASSWGGQVTEAFF
TGTGCCAGCAGCTGGGGGGGGCAGGTCACTGAAGCTTTCTTT
>-|TRBJ1-3|TRBV12-3/TRBV12-4|-
CASSRTGNTIYF
TGTGCCAGCAGCAGGACTGGAAACACCATATATTTT
>-|TRBJ1-2|TRBV12-3/TRBV12-4|few
CASSYREGDGYTF
TGTGCCAGCAGTTACAGGGAAGGCGATGGCTACACCTTC
>-|TRBJ1-5|TRBV6-2/TRBV6-3|few
CASSYSGQPQHF
TGTGCCAGCAGTTACTCCGGTCAGCCCCAGCATTTT
>TRBD1|TRBJ2-4|TRBV20-1|few
CSAPRDRGLENIQYF
TGCAGTGCCCCAAGGGACAGGGGCCTTGAAAACATTCAGTACTTC
>TRBD2|TRBJ2-7|TRBV2|-
CASSDISGSSYEQYF
TGTGCCAGCAGTGATATAAGCGGGAGCTCCTACGAGCAGTACTTC
>-|TRBJ1-2|TRBV4-2|-
CASSQEGAVLYGYTF
TGTGCCAGCAGCCAAGAAGGGGCCGTACTCTATGGCTACACCTTC
>TRBD1|TRBJ2-7|TRBV20-1|-
CSARPGTGVYEQYF
TGCAGTGCCAGACCCGGGACAGGGGTCTACGAGCAGTACTTC
>-|TRBJ2-7|TRBV6-6|few
CASSYSLGGGYEQYF
TGTGCCAGCAGTTACTCATTGGGTGGCGGCTACGAGCAGTACTTC
>TRBD2|TRBJ2-1|TRBV15|many
CATSSPAGLAGGDEQFF
TGTGCCACCAGCAGCCCGGCAGGGCTAGCGGGGGGGGATGAGCAGTTCTTC
>-|TRBJ2-7|TRBV21-1|few
CANLGGLAGVFEQYF
TGTGCCAACCTAGGAGGGCTAGCGGGGGTGTTCGAGCAGTACTTC
>-|TRBJ2-3|TRBV6-4|-
CASSADGRGASDTQYF
TGTGCCAGCAGTGCCGACGGACGGGGGGCGTCAGATACGCAGTATTTT